The 25 T cell receptor beta chains in this list originate from one sample, sequenced in a study of CD8+ T cells in alopecia areata. As to treatment: oral pan-JAK inhibitor, 5-10 mg twice daily. RNA, once extracted, was reverse transcribed into cDNA for use as the sequencing template. Repertoires were generated with immunoSEQ multiplex PCR, while TCRdb's copy carries only in-frame clones and drops some. The sample has roughly 180,000 clones; roughly 50% are singletons. Sequenced here: CD8+ T cells sorted from blood, sampled at week 24, from a patient treated with tofacitinib. These receptor sequences come from a human donor with alopecia areata.

The chain carries TRBV7-9 and TRBJ2-3; no reliable D call. The germline V gene encodes CDR1 SEHNR and CDR2 FQNEAQ (reference sequence). Trimming stripped 4 bases from V and 2 bases from J, with 4 bases between. The CDR3 totals 12 residues. CDR3 DNA: TGTGCCAGCAGCTATTCCACAGATACGCAGTATTTT. Amino acids: CASSYSTDTQYF.

The J gene is TRBJ2-1, the V gene TRBV14, with D perhaps TRBD2 (6 bases). V was trimmed by 1 base and J by 0 bases, leaving 13 bases between them. The CDR3 loop spans 17 amino acids. Per the germline V gene, CDR1 is SGHDN and CDR2 is FVKESK. The DNA of the CDR3 is TGTGCCAGCAGCCAAGCTCGGGAGCGGTCCTCCTACAATGAGCAGTTCTTC. Its translation: CASSQARERSSYNEQFF.

This clone was seen a single time. CDR3 loop: CASSYRTGLQETQYF. DNA of the CDR3: TGTGCCAGCAGTTACCGGACAGGGCTCCAAGAGACCCAGTACTTC. The rearrangement links TRBV6-5 to TRBJ2-5; 8 bases are shared with TRBD1. V shed 2 bases and J 1 base; nucleotides not matched to a gene: 3. In germline, CDR1 is MNHEY, CDR2 SVGAGI. The CDR3 is 15 residues long.

Ten or more counts support this clone. The chain combines TRBV29-1 with TRBJ2-7, with D unclear. Trimming removed 4 bases from V and 4 bases from J, with 8 bases in between. Per the germline V gene, CDR1 is SQVTM and CDR2 is ANQGSEA. CDR3 length: 11 amino acids. CDR3 in amino acids: CSVAGQYEQYF. In nucleotides, the CDR3 is TGCAGCGTTGCCGGCCAGTACGAGCAGTACTTC.

The V call is TRBV7-2, the J call TRBJ2-3; TRBD2 might be the D (5 bases). Germline values: CDR1 SGHTA, CDR2 FQGNSA. This CDR3 comprises 13 residues. The germline V and J ends were trimmed by 11 bases and 0 bases, with 12 bases remaining between them. The CDR3 loop reads CAQGGSSTDTQYF. The CDR3 region has the DNA TGTGCCCAAGGAGGCTCGAGCACAGATACGCAGTATTTT.

Points on this clone: Mismatch with germline at one junction end may stem from a read error. This chain links TRBV7-8 with TRBJ1-2; tentative D call: TRBD1 (6 bases). The CDR3 loop spans 8 amino acids. Germline V gene data show CDR1 as SGHVS and CDR2 as FQNEAQ. CDR3 coding DNA: TGTGCCAGCAGCTTGGGACAATTC. Protein sequence: CASSLGQF.

The gene calls are TRBV27 and TRBJ1-2; no clear D gene. The CDR3 is made up of 17 amino acids. The germline V gene encodes CDR1 MNHEY and CDR2 SMNVEV (reference sequence). V shed 3 bases and J shed 5 bases, with 22 bases lying between them. CDR3 protein: CASSFNSPKGSGYGYTF. As DNA, the CDR3 is TGTGCCAGCAGTTTTAACTCCCCCAAGGGCTCGGGTTATGGCTACACCTTC.

V usage is TRBV29-1 and J usage is TRBJ1-2; 10 bases fit TRBD1. The CDR3 is 15 amino acids. V dropped 6 bases and J dropped 7; count of bases not matched to a gene: 14. Germline CDR1 reads SQVTM; CDR2 reads ANQGSEA. CDR3 DNA sequence: TGCAGCGTCGGGACAGGGGTAGGATTAGATGGTGGCTACACCTTC. This gives the protein CSVGTGVGLDGGYTF.

This clone was found once. J is TRBJ1-1 and V is TRBV5-1; D perhaps matches TRBD1 (6 bases). Looked up from germline, CDR1 is SGHRS and CDR2 is YFSETQ. The CDR3 spans 13 residues. Trimming took off 2 bases at V and 4 bases at J, with 9 bases between the two ends. As DNA, the CDR3 is TGCGCCAGCAGCTTAGGACAGCTCACTGAAGCTTTCTTT. As protein: CASSLGQLTEAFF. Combining the CDR3 with reference TRBV5-1 and TRBJ1-1 gives the whole variable domain KAGVTQTPRYLIKTRGQQVTLSCSPISGHRSVSWYQQTPGQGLQFLFEYFSETQRNKGNFPGRFSGRQFSNSRSEMNVSTLELGDSALYLCASSLGQLTEAFFGQGTRLTVV.

The chain has TRBV14 and TRBJ2-7; D uncertain. Germline CDR1 is SGHDN and CDR2 is FVKESK. Trimming took off 1 base at V and 1 base at J, with 5 bases between the two ends. The CDR3 has 13 amino acids. The CDR3 sequence is CASSQGTSYEQYF. The CDR3 DNA sequence: TGTGCCAGCAGCCAAGGAACTTCCTACGAGCAGTACTTC.

This chain connects TRBV29-1 to TRBJ1-2; D gene unclear. This CDR3 contains 14 residues. CDR1 SQVTM and CDR2 ANQGSEA come from the germline V gene. V gave up 0 bases and J gave up 6 bases, with 14 bases separating them. The CDR3 region is CSVEDPKSGNGYTF. Written as DNA, the CDR3 is TGCAGCGTTGAAGATCCCAAGTCAGGAAATGGCTACACCTTC.

The genes are TRBV19 and TRBJ1-1, with 7 bases fitting TRBD1. This CDR3 region has 13 residues. Trimming took 3 bases from V and 7 from J; bases not matched to a gene: 5. The germline V gene has CDR1 LNHDA and CDR2 SQIVND (reference sequence). The CDR3 reads CASSIYRDSEAFF. The CDR3 nucleotides are TGTGCCAGTAGTATTTACCGGGACAGTGAAGCTTTCTTT. Together with reference TRBV19 and TRBJ1-1, the CDR3 gives the full variable domain: DGGITQSPKYLFRKEGQNVTLSCEQNLNHDAMYWYRQDPGQGLRLIYYSQIVNDFQKGDIAEGYSVSREKKESFPLTVTSAQKNPTAFYLCASSIYRDSEAFFGQGTRLTVV.

The J gene is TRBJ2-7, the V gene TRBV10-1, with unresolved D. The CDR3 runs 12 residues. CDR1 is WNHNN, CDR2 SYGVQD, per germline (reference sequence). Trimming shortened V by 2 bases and J by 4 bases, and 6 bases separated the two germline ends. The CDR3 DNA is TGCGCCAGCAGTGAGCTGGGGTACGAGCAGTACTTC. Its protein product is CASSELGYEQYF.

The chain employs TRBV15 and TRBJ2-5; D is unresolved. V was shortened by 1 base and J by 3 bases, with 3 bases between the two germline ends. CDR1 is LNHNV and CDR2 is YYDKDF in the germline V gene (reference sequence). The CDR3 has 12 amino acids. In DNA, the CDR3 is TGTGCCACCAGCAGAGGAAAAGAGACCCAGTACTTC. Encoded protein: CATSRGKETQYF.

This clone was found a few times. The V and J genes are TRBV29-1 and TRBJ2-1, with TRBD2 matching over 7 bases. V trimming: 7 bases; J trimming: 7 bases; junction bases outside the gene matches: 4. CDR1 and CDR2 (germline): SQVTM, ANQGSEA. The CDR3 has 11 amino acids. The CDR3 reads CSGAGPNEQFF. CDR3 nucleotides: TGCAGCGGAGCGGGGCCAAATGAGCAGTTCTTC.

The CDR3 bases are TGCGCCAGCAGCGCGGGACAACAGCCCACTGAAGCTTTCTTT. It is translated as CASSAGQQPTEAFF. This chain connects TRBV5-1 to TRBJ1-1; weak D call: TRBD1 (6 bases). There are 14 residues in the CDR3. The V and J ends lost 4 bases and 4 bases respectively, with 14 bases between them. Germline V CDR1 and CDR2: SGHRS, YFSETQ.

The chain uses TRBV5-1 and TRBJ2-7; the D gene is possibly TRBD2 (6 bases). Per germline, CDR1 SGHRS and CDR2 YFSETQ. Trimming shortened V by 4 bases and J by 2 bases, and 10 bases separated the two germline ends. CDR3 length equals 13 residues. The CDR3 is CASSREPPYEQYF. The CDR3, as DNA: TGCGCCAGCAGCCGGGAGCCACCCTACGAGCAGTACTTC.

This clone was picked up a small number of times. The chain uses TRBV18 and TRBJ2-3, with 7 nucleotides matching TRBD1. Looked up from germline, CDR1 is KGHSH and CDR2 is LQKENI. V lost 3 bases, J lost 1 base, and 4 bases stayed unmatched. The CDR3 contains 15 residues. The CDR3 coding sequence is TGTGCCAGCTCACCTCCGACAGGGCGCACAGATACGCAGTATTTT. This encodes CASSPPTGRTDTQYF.

J is TRBJ1-1 and V is TRBV30, with D tentatively TRBD1 (6 bases). V was shortened by 3 bases and J by 3 bases, with 11 bases between the two germline ends. There are 13 residues in the CDR3. Germline values: CDR1 GTSNPN, CDR2 SVGIG (reference sequence). The chain's CDR3 is CAWSQGSYTEAFF. CDR3 bases: TGTGCCTGGAGCCAGGGGTCCTACACTGAAGCTTTCTTT. The whole variable domain, filled in from reference TRBV30 and TRBJ1-1, reads SQTIHQWPATLVQPVGSPLSLECTVEGTSNPNLYWYRQAAGRGLQLLFYSVGIGQISSEVPQNLSASRPQDRQFILSSKKLLLSDSGFYLCAWSQGSYTEAFFGQGTRLTVV.

This clone was recorded a few times. The gene calls are TRBV9 and TRBJ1-4; maybe TRBD1 (5 bases). V was trimmed by 4 bases and J by 6 bases, leaving 13 bases between them. This CDR3 is 14 amino acids long. The V gene's germline CDR1 is SGDLS and CDR2 YYNGEE. CDR3 sequence: CASSPRRGDEKLFF. DNA of the CDR3: TGTGCCAGCAGCCCCCGTAGGGGAGATGAAAAACTGTTTTTT.

The J gene is TRBJ1-4, the V gene TRBV13; D gene uncertain. The V end was cut by 8 bases, the J end by 0 bases, with 7 bases between. CDR1 and CDR2 (germline): PRHDT, FYEKMQ (reference sequence). The CDR3 loop spans 13 amino acids. CDR3: CASQEATNEKLFF. CDR3 coding DNA: TGTGCCAGCCAGGAGGCAACTAATGAAAAACTGTTTTTT.

CDR3 residues: CASSQGIAGSGGELFF. The CDR3 nucleotides read TGCGCCAGCAGCCAAGGGATAGCGGGGTCGGGCGGGGAGCTGTTTTTT. The V call is TRBV4-3, the J call TRBJ2-2; 8 bases agree with TRBD2. There are 16 residues in the CDR3. The germline CDR1 and CDR2 sequences are LGHNA and YSLEER. The V segment lost 1 base and the J segment 7 bases; nucleotides outside the gene matches: 8.

The chain recombines TRBV30 with TRBJ2-4; maybe TRBD1 (7 bases). Trimming took off 5 bases at V and 7 bases at J, with 18 bases between the two ends. The CDR3 is 14 residues long. The germline CDR1 and CDR2 sequences are GTSNPN and SVGIG (reference sequence). Written as DNA, the CDR3 is TGTGCCTGGGGTCCCGGGGCAGGGGGGAACATTCAGTACTTC. Its protein is CAWGPGAGGNIQYF.

The chain carries TRBV6-5 and TRBJ2-1; 9 bases match TRBD1. The germline CDR1 and CDR2 sequences are MNHEY and SVGAGI. CDR3 size: 14 residues. The junction had 5 bases not matched to a gene; V was cut back by 6 bases and J by 5 bases. The CDR3: CASRSRDRDNEQFF. Written as DNA, the CDR3 is TGTGCCAGCAGGTCCCGGGACAGGGACAATGAGCAGTTCTTC.

The chain uses TRBV6-1 and TRBJ1-2, with D possibly being TRBD1 (5 bases). This CDR3 spans 14 amino acids. V lost 2 bases and J lost 4, with 11 bases in between. From germline, CDR1 is MNHNS and CDR2 SASEGT. Here the CDR3 reads CASSERGTFYGYTF. Here the CDR3 DNA reads TGTGCCAGCAGTGAACGAGGGACGTTCTATGGCTACACCTTC.